This T cell receptor beta chain was obtained from a study of T-cell reconstitution after alpha-beta-depleted transplantation in children. Preparation of the TCRbeta library was carried out with unique molecular identifiers. TCRdb called the PCR reads again in MiXCR, with one record for every CDR3 protein. The sample includes around 94,000 distinct CDR3 sequences, approximately 8% of them seen just once. Looked up from germline, CDR1 is MRHNA and CDR2 is SNTAGT. Trimming left V 7 bases short and J 1 base short, with 15 bases between. The CDR3 has 15 amino acids. Points from the study as a whole: About two months after transplant, alpha-beta T cells reportedly came from several hundred expanded graft clones. T cells produced anew were the main source of T-cell counts and diversity one year after transplant. Certain patients had high TCRbeta diversity at day 60, and it came from recipient T cells and thymic progenitors that survived.

This clonotype was detected ten times or more. Its antigen is as yet unknown. The sequencing used PBMCs, collected before TCRalphabeta/CD19-depleted stem cell transplant. The gene calls are TRBV6-4 and TRBJ2-3; weak D call: TRBD2 (6 bases). The receptor's source is a boy aged 2 to 10 with acute lymphoblastic leukemia, due to receive a stem cell transplant. The CDR3 DNA follows: TGTGCCAGCACCCCCGAAGGCGGGGGCACAGATACGCAGTATTTT. It codes for CASTPEGGGTDTQYF.